The rows below give T cell receptor beta chains drawn from one sample of a study of siplizumab effects on memory and regulatory T cells. Here immunoSEQ multiplex PCR was the method, and the copy in TCRdb shows in-frame clones only, minus some. The sample has around 86,000 clones, roughly 94% seen once; the top ten hold roughly 0.3%. The sequencing input was non-Treg CD4+ T cells sorted from blood. These receptors came from a human donor in good health. Both conserved end residues are trimmed from each CDR3.

V gene | CDR3 protein
TRBV7-2 | ASSVPGQGASEQY
TRBV18 | ASSPDLSLNEQF
TRBV2 | ASSPFSGVGEQY
TRBV1 | TSSRALTDPTDTQY
TRBV7-6 | ASSLRSLGAGSPLH
TRBV7-9 | ASSLVAATGELF
TRBV2 | ASTTWQMNTGELF
TRBV19 | ASQPGGTVTNTEAF
TRBV5-1 | ASSSHQRDYEQY
TRBV7-9 | ASSSFGEGLGTQY
TRBV7-9 | ASSLAGLGETQY
TRBV6-1 | ASSPQGANTIY